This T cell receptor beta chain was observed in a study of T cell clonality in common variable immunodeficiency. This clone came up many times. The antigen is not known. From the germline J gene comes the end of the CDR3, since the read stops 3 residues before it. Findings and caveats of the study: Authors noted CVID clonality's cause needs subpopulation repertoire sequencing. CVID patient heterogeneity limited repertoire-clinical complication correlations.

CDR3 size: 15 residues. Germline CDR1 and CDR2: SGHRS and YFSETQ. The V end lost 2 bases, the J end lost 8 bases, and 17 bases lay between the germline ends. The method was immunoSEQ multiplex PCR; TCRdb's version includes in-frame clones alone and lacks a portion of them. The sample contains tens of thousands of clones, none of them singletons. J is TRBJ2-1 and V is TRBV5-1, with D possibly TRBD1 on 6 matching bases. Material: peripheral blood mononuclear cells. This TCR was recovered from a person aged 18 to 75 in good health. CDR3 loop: CASSLVRGRIDEQFF. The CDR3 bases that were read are TGCGCCAGCAGCTTAGTCAGGGGAAGAATCGATGAG.